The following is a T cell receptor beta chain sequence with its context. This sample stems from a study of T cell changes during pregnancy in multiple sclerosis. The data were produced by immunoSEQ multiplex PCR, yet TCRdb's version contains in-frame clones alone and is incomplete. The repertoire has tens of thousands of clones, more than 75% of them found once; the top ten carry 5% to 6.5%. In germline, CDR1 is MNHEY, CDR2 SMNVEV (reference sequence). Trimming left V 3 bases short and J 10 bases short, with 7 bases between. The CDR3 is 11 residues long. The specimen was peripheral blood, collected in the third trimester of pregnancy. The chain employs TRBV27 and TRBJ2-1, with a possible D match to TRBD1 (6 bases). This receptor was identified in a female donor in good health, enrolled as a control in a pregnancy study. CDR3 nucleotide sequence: TGTGCCAGCAGTTTTGGACAGGAGCAGTTCTTC. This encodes CASSFGQEQFF.